Listed here are 18 T cell receptor beta chains from one sample, sequenced in a study of blood T cell repertoires in COVID-19. Only in-frame clones appear in the TCRdb table, and some are missing; sequencing was by immunoSEQ multiplex PCR. The table includes 70,000 to 85,000 clones, around four fifths detected once. Sequencing was done on a sample of peripheral blood. These receptors were obtained from a man at least 80 years old with active or convalescent COVID-19.

The chain employs TRBV5-5 and TRBJ1-4; tentative D call: TRBD1 (6 bases). Germline values: CDR1 SGHKS, CDR2 YYEKEE (reference sequence). CDR3 size: 14 residues. Trimming shortened V by 1 base and J by 6 bases, and 10 bases separated the two germline ends. Here the CDR3 DNA reads TGTGCCAGCAGCTTGCTACAGGGTTATGAAAAACTGTTTTTT. Its translation: CASSLLQGYEKLFF.

The chain couples TRBV18 to TRBJ1-1; 8 bases are a match to TRBD1. Germline trimming cut 0 bases from V and 2 bases from J; bases unmatched to any gene: 2. The CDR3 sequence is 15 residues long. Germline CDR1 and CDR2: KGHSH and LQKENI. This CDR3 is CASSPPTGVNTEAFF. As DNA, the CDR3 is TGTGCCAGCTCACCACCGACAGGGGTTAACACTGAAGCTTTCTTT.

The genes are TRBV7-2 and TRBJ2-1; D is uncertain. This CDR3 is built from 15 residues. Germline loops: CDR1 SGHTA, CDR2 FQGNSA. Trimming took off 5 bases at V and 3 bases at J, with 14 bases between the two ends. CDR3 protein: CASSGDMGGYNEQFF. In nucleotides, the CDR3 is TGTGCCAGCAGCGGAGATATGGGTGGCTACAATGAGCAGTTCTTC.

The rearrangement uses TRBV5-1 and TRBJ1-4; D is possibly TRBD1 (6 bases). There are 16 residues in the CDR3. V gave up 0 bases and J gave up 8 bases, with 17 bases separating them. CDR1 is SGHRS and CDR2 is YFSETQ in the germline V gene. CDR3 bases: TGCGCCAGCAGCTTGGGAGAAAGGGGGATTCGGGAAAAACTGTTTTTT. Its translation is CASSLGERGIREKLFF.

The rearrangement joins TRBV5-5 to TRBJ1-2; TRBD1 aligns across 9 bases. Germline values: CDR1 SGHKS, CDR2 YYEKEE (reference sequence). The CDR3 runs 14 residues. V was clipped by 5 bases and J by 3 bases; unmatched bases: 5. This chain's CDR3 is CASSRTGEDYGYTF. The CDR3 DNA follows: TGTGCCAGCAGTCGGACAGGGGAGGACTATGGCTACACCTTC.

A few counts support this clone. The rearrangement uses TRBV5-4 and TRBJ2-1; 14 bases line up with TRBD2. V was pared by 4 bases and J by 7 bases, with 7 bases of the junction left unmatched. This CDR3 comprises 16 residues. CDR1 and CDR2 from the germline V gene are SGHNT and YYREEE (reference sequence). CDR3 residues: CASSTPGLAGENEQFF. The CDR3 nucleotides are TGTGCCAGCAGCACACCGGGACTAGCGGGAGAAAATGAGCAGTTCTTC.

The CDR3 DNA reads TGTGCCAGCAGTTCCGGGACAGGGGGCACTGAAGCTTTCTTT. This codes for CASSSGTGGTEAFF. J is TRBJ1-1 and V is TRBV27; 11 bases are a match to TRBD1. Germline-derived CDR1 and CDR2 are MNHEY and SMNVEV (reference sequence). V lost 4 bases, J lost 4 bases, and 2 bases stayed unmatched. This CDR3 spans 14 amino acids.

This clone was seen a single time. This chain joins TRBV7-2 and TRBJ1-6; D call uncertain. Germline CDR1 SGHTA, CDR2 FQGNSA. V lost 5 bases and J 4 bases, leaving 12 bases between the germline ends. The CDR3 covers 15 residues. CDR3 nucleotide sequence: TGTGCCAGCAGCACCCGGGTTGGATATAATTCACCCCTCCACTTT. It codes for CASSTRVGYNSPLHF.

The chain joins TRBV18 to TRBJ1-4, with TRBD1 matching over 10 bases. V lost 4 bases and J lost 1; bases outside the gene matches: 0. The CDR3 consists of 15 residues. Germline V gene data show CDR1 as KGHSH and CDR2 as LQKENI. Here the CDR3 DNA reads TGTGCCAGCTCACGGGACAGGGGAACTAATGAAAAACTGTTTTTT. Residues: CASSRDRGTNEKLFF.

This clone has just one count. V usage is TRBV12-3 or TRBV12-4 and J usage is TRBJ2-7; D unclear. There are 11 residues in the CDR3. V lost 5 bases, J lost 3 bases, and 5 bases lay in between. Written as DNA, the CDR3 is TGTGCCAGCAGTCCAGACTACGAGCAGTACTTC. This gives the protein CASSPDYEQYF.

Only one count was recorded for this clone. The chain uses TRBV5-4 and TRBJ1-2; 9 nucleotides align to TRBD1. This CDR3 region has 14 residues. Looked up from germline, CDR1 is SGHNT and CDR2 is YYREEE (reference sequence). Trimming took 5 bases from V and 8 from J; bases not matched to a gene: 10. The CDR3 DNA sequence: TGTGCCAGCAGACGACAGGGGGTTGGAGGCGGCTACACCTTC. This sequence encodes CASRRQGVGGGYTF.

The chain carries TRBV27 and TRBJ1-2; 10 bases are a match to TRBD1. This CDR3 has 13 amino acids. Germline V gene sequence: CDR1 MNHEY, CDR2 SMNVEV (reference sequence). V was pared by 5 bases and J by 8 bases, with 5 bases of the junction left unmatched. DNA of the CDR3: TGTGCCAGCAGTCAAGACAGGGGGCGAGGCTACACCTTC. It yields the protein CASSQDRGRGYTF.

The chain employs TRBV19 and TRBJ1-5; the D is unclear. Trimming removed 7 bases from V and 3 bases from J, with 16 bases in between. Germline V gene data show CDR1 as LNHDA and CDR2 as SQIVND (reference sequence). The CDR3 consists of 15 residues. The CDR3 DNA is TGTGCCAGTAACCATGACACCGGCCCCAATCAGCCCCAGCATTTT. Its protein is CASNHDTGPNQPQHF.

The chain carries TRBV30 and TRBJ1-5, with D tentatively TRBD1 (5 bases). CDR3 size: 17 residues. Germline CDR1 and CDR2: GTSNPN and SVGIG (reference sequence). The ends were cut back, 4 bases at V and 7 bases at J, with 26 bases in the middle. The CDR3 sequence is CAWNLRQIPPILQPQHF. DNA of the CDR3: TGTGCCTGGAACCTACGACAGATTCCCCCAATATTACAGCCCCAGCATTTT.

The chain recombines TRBV7-2 with TRBJ2-5; TRBD1 might be the D (5 bases). Trimming cost V 2 bases and J 2 bases, with 9 bases left between them. The CDR3 loop spans 14 amino acids. Germline CDR1 SGHTA, CDR2 FQGNSA. CDR3 nucleotides: TGTGCCAGCAGCTTATTTGGGGCACAAGAGACCCAGTACTTC. Amino acid sequence: CASSLFGAQETQYF. Combining the CDR3 with reference TRBV7-2 and TRBJ2-5 gives the whole variable domain GAGVSQSPSNKVTEKGKDVELRCDPISGHTALYWYRQSLGQGLEFLIYFQGNSAPDKSGLPSDRFSAERTGGSVSTLTIQRTQQEDSAVYLCASSLFGAQETQYFGPGTRLLVL.

Only a few counts were recorded for this clone. This chain uses TRBV24-1 with TRBJ2-3; D uncertain. The CDR3 totals 13 residues. V lost 3 bases, J lost 5 bases, and 8 bases lay in between. The V gene's germline CDR1 is KGHDR and CDR2 SFDVKD. CDR3 loop: CATSDPPIDTQYF. In DNA, the CDR3 is TGTGCCACCAGTGATCCCCCAATAGATACGCAGTATTTT.

The V call is TRBV30, the J call TRBJ1-1; the D is unclear. V lost 3 bases, J lost 10 bases, and 12 bases lay in between. Looked up from germline, CDR1 is GTSNPN and CDR2 is SVGIG (reference sequence). The CDR3 contains 11 residues. CDR3 loop: CAWSSVLVAFF. The CDR3 nucleotides are TGTGCCTGGAGCTCGGTGTTAGTAGCTTTCTTT.

The rearrangement joins TRBV28 to TRBJ2-3; D unclear. Deletions cut 5 bases from V and 0 bases from J, with 15 bases between. Germline V gene data show CDR1 as MDHEN and CDR2 as SYDVKM. This CDR3 is 16 amino acids long. The CDR3 nucleotides are TGTGCCAGCAGTCCCCTCGCTTTAGTCAGCACAGATACGCAGTATTTT. Encoded protein: CASSPLALVSTDTQYF.